This entry concerns a single T cell receptor (beta chain). The source of the sample is a study of CD8 T cells in Susac syndrome. Background on the study: Patients with Susac syndrome, at blood draw, were therapy-naive, on corticosteroids, or on intravenous immunoglobulin alone.

The CD8+ and CD4+ T cells were negatively isolated, with the TEMRA cells enriched by FACS. Reverse transcription used roughly 0.45 to 1 ug RNA and random hexamers. An immunoSEQ multiplex PCR generated amplified TCR beta CDR3 products spanning 54 Vbeta and 13 Jbeta. TCRdb re-derived calls from the immunoSEQ multiplex PCR reads in MiXCR, one entry per CDR3 protein. This table has roughly 130,000 distinct CDR3 sequences, roughly 94% appearing once. V lost 0 bases and J 3 bases, leaving 5 bases between the germline ends. This CDR3 region has 13 residues. CDR1 is LGHNA and CDR2 is YSLEER in the germline V gene.

The clonotype was recovered from a human donor with Susac syndrome. The specimen was CD8+ T cells from PBMCs. The chain recombines TRBV4-3 with TRBJ1-2; D is unclear. CDR3 nucleotides: TGCGCCAGCAGCCAAGACACGGACTATGGCTACACCTTC. Its protein is CASSQDTDYGYTF.